The clone carrying this TCR beta chain has only one observation. Its specificity is unknown. The V segment lost 4 bases and the J segment 3 bases; nucleotides outside the gene matches: 7. CDR1 SGDLS and CDR2 YYNGEE come from the germline V gene. This CDR3 comprises 15 residues. The PCR ran on 60 Vbeta and 13 Jbeta primers. Clones were read by immunoSEQ multiplex PCR, and TCRdb kept only the in-frame ones, dropping some. This sample has 180,000 or so clones, with more than 75% found just once. The data were obtained in a study of cytomegalovirus exposure and HLA in healthy donors. Findings and limits, study-wide: From TCR beta sequences, most subjects' HLA-A and HLA-B alleles were reportedly predicted accurately. What a later analysis showed was that several of the most significant clusters appeared linked to common viral pathogens.

This sequence joins TRBV9 and TRBJ2-1; 7 bases are shared with TRBD1. The source material was PBMCs. The source is a woman aged 25 to 39 in good health and CMV-seropositive. CDR3 in DNA: TGTGCCAGCAGCCCCCTGGACAGGAGCTACAATGAGCAGTTCTTC. It encodes CASSPLDRSYNEQFF.